The sequence of this T cell receptor beta chain was determined in a study of blood T cell repertoires in COVID-19 (dated by TCRdb to about 2020). Study-wide context: Collaborator samples came from the United States, Italy and Spain and covered acute and convalescent phases of COVID-19. Nearly every sample came with metadata listing a de-identified subject ID, COVID-19 status, age in years and sex. The samples were drawn from two sources: the first 160 participants of the ongoing ImmuneRACE study, and 1,254 subjects contributed by 6 global collaborators. Deeply sampled blood TCRbeta repertoires from subjects exposed to, actively infected with, or recovered from COVID-19 were included in the dataset. The prospective study material was composed of cDNA or gDNA derived from T cells, B-cell-depleted T cells, or PBMCs. Where available, HLA class I and class II types were taken from metadata supplied by the sample provider and were not determined by assay-based typing. A freely available public database, intended as a resource for researchers studying the immune response to SARS-CoV-2, is where the repertoires were released. Here is what the overall study found, with its caveats: The amount of clinical and demographic metadata varied by source and participant and was provided uncurated.

Whole blood was collected in K2EDTA tubes by collaborating institutions according to the institutions' own protocols. For TCRbeta analysis, collaborators shipped samples in one of three forms: frozen whole blood, isolated PBMCs, or DNA extracted from either of those sample types. About this clone: Which antigen it targets is not known. No per-base quality is available; no much larger clone lies one base away.

The immunoSEQ Assay, a bias-controlled multiplex PCR, was used to amplify TCRbeta CDR3 regions from genomic DNA. Concerning the study's data processing: The number of nucleated cells in each sample was estimated by amplification of reference gene primers within the assay. To quantify the absolute abundance of each unique TCRbeta CDR3 rearrangement, sequence reads were collapsed and filtered. Productive Simpson clonality was computed per sample as the square root of Simpson's diversity index over productive rearrangements. TCRdb obtained this table from immuneACCESS and retained in-frame rearrangements with V and J assigned. These tables miss some clones; where compared with another copy, unresolved V genes account for less than half of the shortfall, and the remainder is unexplained. D and trimming come from the DNA, and the V and J calls and clone size come from that table. The sample table shows 200,000 to 250,000 clones, and approximately 85% are seen once. The ten largest clones capture under 4.5% of the sample.

CDR1 and CDR2, per the germline V gene, are MDHEN and SYDVKM. Taken from cysteine to phenylalanine, the CDR3 has 15 residues. The DNA shown is the 45-base CDR3, in frame from base 1. After removal of 6 bases from V and 4 bases from J, the junction retains 11 bases not matched to a gene. The source is a man aged 45-65 years with acute or convalescent COVID-19. The sequencing input was peripheral blood. The chain is assembled from TRBV28 and TRBJ1-2; TRBD1 lines up with 7 middle nucleotides. The base sequence is TGTGCCAGCAGCCAGACCCGGACAGGCCGCTATGGCTACACCTTC. Its protein reads: CASSQTRTGRYGYTF.